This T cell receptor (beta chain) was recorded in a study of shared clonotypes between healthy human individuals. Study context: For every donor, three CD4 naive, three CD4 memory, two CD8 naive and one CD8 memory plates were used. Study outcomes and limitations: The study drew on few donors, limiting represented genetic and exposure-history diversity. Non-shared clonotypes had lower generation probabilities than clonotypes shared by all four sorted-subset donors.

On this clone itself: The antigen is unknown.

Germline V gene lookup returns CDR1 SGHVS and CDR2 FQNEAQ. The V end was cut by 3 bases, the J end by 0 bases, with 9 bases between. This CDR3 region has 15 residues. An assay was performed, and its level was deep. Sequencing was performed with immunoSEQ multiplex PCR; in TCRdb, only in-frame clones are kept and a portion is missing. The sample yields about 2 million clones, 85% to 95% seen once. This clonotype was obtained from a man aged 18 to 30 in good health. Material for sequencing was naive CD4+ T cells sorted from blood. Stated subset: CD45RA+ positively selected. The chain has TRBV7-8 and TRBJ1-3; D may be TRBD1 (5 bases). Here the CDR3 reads CASSLIDSSGNTIYF. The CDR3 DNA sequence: TGTGCCAGCAGCTTGATCGACAGCTCTGGAAACACCATATATTTT.